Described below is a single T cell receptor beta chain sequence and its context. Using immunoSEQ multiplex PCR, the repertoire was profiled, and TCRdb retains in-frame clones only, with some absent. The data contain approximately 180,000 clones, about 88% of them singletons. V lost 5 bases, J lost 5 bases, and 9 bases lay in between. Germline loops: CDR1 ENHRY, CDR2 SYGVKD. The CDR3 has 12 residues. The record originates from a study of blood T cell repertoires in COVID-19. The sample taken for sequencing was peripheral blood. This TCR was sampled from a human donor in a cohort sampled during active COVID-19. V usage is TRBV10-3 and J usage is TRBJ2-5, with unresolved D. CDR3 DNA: TGTGCCATCAGTCCACCCGGGGAGACCCAGTACTTC. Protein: CAISPPGETQYF.